This T cell receptor beta chain comes out of a study of blood T cell repertoires in COVID-19. Overall study context: Material from acute and convalescent COVID-19 was sourced from the United States, Italy and Spain.

This clone was counted a single time. A Seattle source enrolled patients during active infection and followed them longitudinally. The CDR3 is 15 amino acids. J was trimmed by 5 bases and V by 0 bases; bases with no gene match: 3. Germline values: CDR1 SGHNT, CDR2 YYREEE (reference sequence). Clones were read by immunoSEQ multiplex PCR, and TCRdb kept only the in-frame ones, dropping some. Of fewer than 300,000 clones listed, around 90% are singletons. The TCR originated in a woman aged 45 to 65 with COVID-19, enrolled during active disease. Sequencing was carried out using peripheral blood. This rearrangement joins TRBV5-4 to TRBJ2-2; 8 bases line up with TRBD2. The CDR3 is CASSLDASGTGELFF. The CDR3 nucleotides read TGTGCCAGCAGCTTGGATGCTAGCGGGACCGGGGAGCTGTTTTTT.